Listed here is a single TCR beta chain. The data originate from a study of OX40 agonist ivuxolimab in advanced cancers. Study as a whole: Ivuxolimab, which patients received intravenously every 2 weeks, was dosed at 0.01 to 10 mg/kg.

The V gene's germline CDR1 is MNHEY and CDR2 SMNVEV (reference sequence). There are 17 residues in the CDR3. Trimming took 2 bases from V and 0 from J, leaving 17 bases between them. Sequencing used immunoSEQ multiplex PCR; TCRdb keeps in-frame clones, though not all of them. The sample has around 20,000 clones; 80% to 85% are singletons. Source: CD4+ or CD8+ T cells sorted from blood, taken in a trial of the OX40 agonist ivuxolimab. The V call is TRBV27, the J call TRBJ2-7; weak D call: TRBD1 (6 bases). This clonotype was obtained from an adult with an advanced solid tumor such as melanoma, head and neck, liver or kidney cancer. CDR3 in amino acids: CASSLQSRGYGSYEQYF. CDR3 sequence (DNA): TGTGCCAGCAGTTTACAGAGCAGGGGTTATGGCTCCTACGAGCAGTACTTC.